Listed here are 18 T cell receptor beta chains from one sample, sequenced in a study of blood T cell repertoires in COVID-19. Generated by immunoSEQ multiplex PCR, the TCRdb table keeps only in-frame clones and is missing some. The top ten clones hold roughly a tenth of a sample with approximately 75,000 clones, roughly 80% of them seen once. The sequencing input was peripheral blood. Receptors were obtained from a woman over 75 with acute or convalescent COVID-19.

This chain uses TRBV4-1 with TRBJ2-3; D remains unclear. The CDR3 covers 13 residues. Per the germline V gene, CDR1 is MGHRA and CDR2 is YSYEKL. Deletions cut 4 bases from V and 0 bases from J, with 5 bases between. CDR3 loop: CASSRPSTDTQYF. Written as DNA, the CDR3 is TGCGCCAGCAGCCGGCCCAGCACAGATACGCAGTATTTT.

CDR3 region: CASSNRARQGGSEQYF. CDR3 coding DNA: TGTGCCAGCAGCAATAGGGCTCGACAGGGTGGGAGCGAGCAGTACTTC. The chain carries TRBV7-9 and TRBJ2-7; 7 nucleotides align to TRBD1. The CDR3 length is 16 residues. V lost 5 bases and J lost 6; bases outside the gene matches: 16. Germline loops: CDR1 SEHNR, CDR2 FQNEAQ (reference sequence).

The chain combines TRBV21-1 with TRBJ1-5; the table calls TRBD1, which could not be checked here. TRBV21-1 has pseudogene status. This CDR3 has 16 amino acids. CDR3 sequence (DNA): TGTGCCAGCAGCCCCCTTGGCGACAGGCCGCACAAGCCCCAGCATTTT. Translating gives CASSPLGDRPHKPQHF.

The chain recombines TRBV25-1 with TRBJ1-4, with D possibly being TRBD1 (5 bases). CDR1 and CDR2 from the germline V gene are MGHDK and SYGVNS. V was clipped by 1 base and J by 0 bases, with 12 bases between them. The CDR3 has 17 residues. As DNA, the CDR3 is TGTGCCAGCAGTGAATGGGTAGGGGATGCAACTAATGAAAAACTGTTTTTT. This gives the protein CASSEWVGDATNEKLFF.

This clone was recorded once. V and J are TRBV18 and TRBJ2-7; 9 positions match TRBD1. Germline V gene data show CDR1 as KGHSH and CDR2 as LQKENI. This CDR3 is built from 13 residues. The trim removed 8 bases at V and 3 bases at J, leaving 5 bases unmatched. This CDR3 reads CASTTGGVYEQYF. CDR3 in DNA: TGTGCCAGCACGACAGGGGGAGTCTACGAGCAGTACTTC.

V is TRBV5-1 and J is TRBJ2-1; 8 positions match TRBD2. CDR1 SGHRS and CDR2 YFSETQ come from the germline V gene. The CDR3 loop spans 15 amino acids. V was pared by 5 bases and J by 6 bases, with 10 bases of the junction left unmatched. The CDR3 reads CASSLSGGAFNEQFF. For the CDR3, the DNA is TGCGCCAGCAGTTTATCCGGGGGGGCTTTCAATGAGCAGTTCTTC.

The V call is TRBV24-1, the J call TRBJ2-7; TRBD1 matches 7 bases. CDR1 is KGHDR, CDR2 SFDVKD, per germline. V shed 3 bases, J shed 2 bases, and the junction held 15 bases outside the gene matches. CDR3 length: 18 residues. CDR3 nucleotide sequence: TGTGCCACCAGTGATGGGGCCACACAGGGGACACCTACCTACGAGCAGTACTTC. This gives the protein CATSDGATQGTPTYEQYF.

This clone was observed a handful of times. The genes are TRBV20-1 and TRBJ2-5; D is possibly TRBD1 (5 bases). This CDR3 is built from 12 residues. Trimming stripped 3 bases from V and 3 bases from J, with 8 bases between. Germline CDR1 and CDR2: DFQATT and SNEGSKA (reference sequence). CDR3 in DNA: TGCAGTGCTAGTGACAGTGAAGAGACCCAGTACTTC. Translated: CSASDSEETQYF.

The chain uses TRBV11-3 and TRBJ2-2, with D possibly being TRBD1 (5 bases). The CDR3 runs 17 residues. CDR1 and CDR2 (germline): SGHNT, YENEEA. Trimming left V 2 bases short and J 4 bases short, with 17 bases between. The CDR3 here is CASSLFSYAGSTGELFF. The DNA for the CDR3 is TGTGCCAGCAGCTTATTTAGCTATGCAGGGTCCACCGGGGAGCTGTTTTTT.

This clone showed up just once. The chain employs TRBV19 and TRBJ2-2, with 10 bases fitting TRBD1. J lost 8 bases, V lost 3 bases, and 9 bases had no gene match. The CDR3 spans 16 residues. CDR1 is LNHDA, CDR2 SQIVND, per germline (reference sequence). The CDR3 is CASSMTGGFGAGELFF. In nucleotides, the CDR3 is TGTGCCAGTAGTATGACAGGGGGCTTTGGAGCGGGGGAGCTGTTTTTT.

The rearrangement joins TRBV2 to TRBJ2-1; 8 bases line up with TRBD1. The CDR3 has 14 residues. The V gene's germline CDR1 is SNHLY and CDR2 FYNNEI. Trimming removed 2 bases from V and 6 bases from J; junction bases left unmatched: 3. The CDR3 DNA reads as TGTGCCAGCAGTGAACAGGGGGCCTTCAATGAGCAGTTCTTC. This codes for CASSEQGAFNEQFF. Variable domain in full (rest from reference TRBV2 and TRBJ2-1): EPEVTQTPSHQVTQMGQEVILRCVPISNHLYFYWYRQILGQKVEFLVSFYNNEISEKSEIFDDQFSVERPDGSNFTLKIRSTKLEDSAMYFCASSEQGAFNEQFFGPGTRLTVL.

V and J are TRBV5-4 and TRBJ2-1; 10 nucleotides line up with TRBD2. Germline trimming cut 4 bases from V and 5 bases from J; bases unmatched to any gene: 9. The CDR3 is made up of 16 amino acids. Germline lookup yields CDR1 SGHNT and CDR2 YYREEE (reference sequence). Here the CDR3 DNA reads TGTGCCAGCAGCCCCTCGGGAGCGGGGGGGAACAATGAGCAGTTCTTC. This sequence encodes CASSPSGAGGNNEQFF. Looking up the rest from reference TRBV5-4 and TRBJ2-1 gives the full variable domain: ETGVTQSPTHLIKTRGQQVTLRCSSQSGHNTVSWYQQALGQGPQFIFQYYREEENGRGNFPPRFSGLQFPNYSSELNVNALELDDSALYLCASSPSGAGGNNEQFFGPGTRLTVL.

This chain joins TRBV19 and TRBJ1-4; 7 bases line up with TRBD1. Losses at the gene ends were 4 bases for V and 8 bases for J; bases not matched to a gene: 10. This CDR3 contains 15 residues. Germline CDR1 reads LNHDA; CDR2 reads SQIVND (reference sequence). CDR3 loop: CASSNNPGQTEKLFF. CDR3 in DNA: TGTGCCAGTAGTAATAATCCGGGACAGACCGAAAAACTGTTTTTT.

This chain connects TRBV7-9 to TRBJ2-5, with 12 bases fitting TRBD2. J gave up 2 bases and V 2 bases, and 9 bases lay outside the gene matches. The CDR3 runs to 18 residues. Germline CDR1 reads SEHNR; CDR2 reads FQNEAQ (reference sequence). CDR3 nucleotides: TGTGCCAGCAGCTTACCTCTCCGACTAGCGGGGGTTCAAGAGACCCAGTACTTC. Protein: CASSLPLRLAGVQETQYF.

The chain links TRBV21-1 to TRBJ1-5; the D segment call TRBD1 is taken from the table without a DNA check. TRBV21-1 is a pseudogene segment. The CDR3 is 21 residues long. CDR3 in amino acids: CASSSNDIGQGRRYSNQPQHF. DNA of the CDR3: TGTGCCAGCAGCTCAAACGATATTGGACAGGGCAGGAGGTATAGCAATCAGCCCCAGCATTTT.

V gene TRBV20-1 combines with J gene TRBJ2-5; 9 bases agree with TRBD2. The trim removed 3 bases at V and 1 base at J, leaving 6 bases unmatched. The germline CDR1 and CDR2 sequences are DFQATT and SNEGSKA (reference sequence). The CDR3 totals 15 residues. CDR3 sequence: CSASIAGGLQETQYF. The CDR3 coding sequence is TGCAGTGCTAGTATTGCGGGGGGGCTCCAAGAGACCCAGTACTTC.

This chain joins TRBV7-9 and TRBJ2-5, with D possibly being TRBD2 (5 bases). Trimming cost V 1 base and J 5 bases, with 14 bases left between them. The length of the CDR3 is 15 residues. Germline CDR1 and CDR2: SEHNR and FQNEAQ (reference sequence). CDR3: CASSLGATEEETQYF. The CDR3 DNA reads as TGTGCCAGCAGCTTAGGAGCCACGGAGGAGGAGACCCAGTACTTC. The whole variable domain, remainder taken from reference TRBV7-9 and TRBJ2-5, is DTGVSQNPRHKITKRGQNVTFRCDPISEHNRLYWYRQTLGQGPEFLTYFQNEAQLEKSRLLSDRFSAERPKGSFSTLEIQRTEQGDSAMYLCASSLGATEEETQYFGPGTRLLVL.

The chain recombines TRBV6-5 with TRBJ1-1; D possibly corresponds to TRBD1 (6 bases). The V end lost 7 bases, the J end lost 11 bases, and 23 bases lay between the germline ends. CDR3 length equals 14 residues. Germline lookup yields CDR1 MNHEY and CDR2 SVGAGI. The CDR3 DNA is TGTGCCAGCACCCTGGCGATCCAGGGGTTGGGGGCTTTCTTT. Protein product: CASTLAIQGLGAFF.